This T cell receptor beta chain was observed in a study of T cells in Graves' hyperthyroidism and ophthalmopathy. The wider study: The authors collected peripheral blood at initial diagnosis, before any treatment.

The sample holds a few counts of this clonotype. CDR1 and CDR2 (germline): SGHTS, YDEGEE. The CDR3 runs to 14 residues. Trimming removed 2 bases at V and 5 bases at J, with 14 bases between. Any patient presenting with uncontrolled infection, other autoimmune disease, pregnancy or lactation was left out. Amplified regions were TCR beta CDR3 sequences from RNA transcripts. First-round RT-PCR with HTBI primers amplified the TCR CDR3 region. TCRdb reanalysed the multiplex PCR reads using MiXCR and keeps one entry per CDR3 protein. This sample has roughly 240,000 distinct CDR3 sequences; roughly 22% occur once, and the top ten carry approximately 35%.

This receptor was taken from a woman in her forties with Graves' ophthalmopathy. V and J are TRBV5-8 and TRBJ2-7; D tentatively fits TRBD1 or TRBD2 (5 bases each). Input material: blood. CDR3 in amino acids: CASSFTGTRDEQYF. The CDR3 DNA follows: TGTGCCAGCAGCTTTACCGGGACGAGAGACGAGCAGTACTTC.